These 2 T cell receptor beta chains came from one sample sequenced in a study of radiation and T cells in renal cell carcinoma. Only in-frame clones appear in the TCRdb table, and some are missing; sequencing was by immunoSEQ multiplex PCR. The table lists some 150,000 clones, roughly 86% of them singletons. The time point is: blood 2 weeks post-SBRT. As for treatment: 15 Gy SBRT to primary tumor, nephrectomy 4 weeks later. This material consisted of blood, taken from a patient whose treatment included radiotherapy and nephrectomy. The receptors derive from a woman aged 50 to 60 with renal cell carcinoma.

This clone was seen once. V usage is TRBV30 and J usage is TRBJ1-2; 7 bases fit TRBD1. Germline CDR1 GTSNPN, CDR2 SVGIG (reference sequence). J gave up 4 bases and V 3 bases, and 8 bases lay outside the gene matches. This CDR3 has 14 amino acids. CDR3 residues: CAWRDRQGVYGYTF. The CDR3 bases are TGTGCCTGGAGAGACAGACAGGGAGTCTATGGCTACACCTTC.

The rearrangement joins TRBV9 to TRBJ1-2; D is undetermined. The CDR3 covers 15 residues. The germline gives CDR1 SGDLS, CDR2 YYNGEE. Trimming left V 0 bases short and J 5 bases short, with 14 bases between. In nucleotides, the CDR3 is TGTGCCAGCAGCGTAGATCCAAGCCCCAGGTATGGCTACACCTTC. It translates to CASSVDPSPRYGYTF.